The subject of this entry is one T cell receptor beta chain. Its antigen is undetermined. With the 5' RACE reads reprocessed, TCRdb shows one record per CDR3 protein and no DNA. In total, the table holds some 90,000 distinct CDR3 sequences. This record belongs to a study of monozygotic twins with inflammatory bowel disease. Study-level findings and limits: Between concordant and discordant twins, repertoire similarity failed to differ, a result that limited power may explain. Those with IBD had lower TCRbeta diversity (inverse Simpson) than their healthy co-twins did.

CDR1 and CDR2 from the germline V gene are MNHNY and SVGAGI (reference sequence). The CDR3 runs 14 residues. Blood (approximately 2.4 ml) was collected from every donor individually. The clonotype comes from a human donor with ulcerative colitis or Crohn's disease, or a healthy co-twin of an affected twin (not recorded which). Source material: blood. This sequence joins TRBV6-6 and TRBJ1-1; TCRdb designates TRBD1, a call that cannot be tested without DNA. CDR3 in amino acids: CASIRHGADTEAFF.